Included here is one T cell receptor beta chain sequence, with context. This sample is part of a study of blood T cells in healthy people across ages. A second about 7 to 12 cycle PCR used barcoded and J-beta primers. Unique molecular identifiers of 12 random nucleotides labeled each cDNA. TCRdb processed the 5' RACE reads anew with MiXCR; each CDR3 protein has one entry. The sample shows around 850,000 distinct CDR3 sequences, under 40% of them seen only once. PBMCs numbering at least 6.5 million were isolated per sample. Total RNA, at least 6 micrograms per sample, was extracted from PBMCs. The V gene lost 3 bases and the J gene lost 4 bases, with 14 bases spanning the gap. Germline V gene sequence: CDR1 LNHNV, CDR2 YYDKDF (reference sequence). The CDR3 runs 15 residues.

Sample: blood. The gene calls are TRBV15 and TRBJ2-3, with D unclear. The receptor comes from a man between 18 and 29 years old in good health. For the CDR3, the DNA is TGTGCCACCAGCAGGTTGATCGCTAGTTCAGATACGCAGTATTTT. The encoded protein is CATSRLIASSDTQYF.